One and the same sample provided the 18 T cell receptor beta chains below, sequenced in a study of Ad26.COV2.S vaccination and SARS-CoV-2 variants (dated by TCRdb to the early 2020s). Explained via the paper, the treatment or condition label denotes: 19 received Ad26.COV2.S at low or high dose, single or two shots; about 5 received placebo; per-sample allocation not given. For vaccine and placebo recipients, the sequenced repertoires came from samples collected on day 63 after the first injection. Libraries came from the immunoSEQ multiplex PCR assay. TCRdb took over this immuneACCESS table, retaining in-frame rearrangements with V and J assigned. Such tables are incomplete; in checked studies, under half of the missing clones stem from an unresolved V gene, and the remainder is unexplained. This sample holds hundreds of thousands of clones; around 89% were observed only once. Clones ranked in the top ten supply about 1.5% of the sample.

Sample: peripheral blood, taken in a trial of Ad26.COV2.S vaccine versus placebo. Every receptor here comes from a person between 18 and 60 years old who received the Ad26.COV2.S COVID-19 vaccine or a placebo.

The CDR3 DNA follows: TGTGCCAGCAGCTTAAAAGGAACGAGTGAGCAGTTCTTC. Its protein product is CASSLKGTSEQFF. The chain employs TRBV13 and TRBJ2-1, with D hard to call. V lost 2 bases, J lost 9 bases, and 11 bases lay in between. The CDR3 covers 13 residues. The germline V gene has CDR1 PRHDT and CDR2 FYEKMQ (reference sequence).

Only a few counts were recorded for this clone. The rearrangement links TRBV20-1 to TRBJ1-1; 9 bases fit TRBD1. Germline CDR1 is DFQATT and CDR2 is SNEGSKA (reference sequence). The CDR3 is 13 amino acids. Trimming at V came to 6 bases and at J to 5 bases, leaving 7 bases not matched to a gene. Here the CDR3 DNA reads TGCAGTGCAAGTCCCGGGACAGGGACTGAAGCTTTCTTT. Its translation: CSASPGTGTEAFF.

This chain joins TRBV4-1 and TRBJ1-2, with 7 bases aligning to TRBD1. The length of the CDR3 is 16 residues. Per germline, CDR1 MGHRA and CDR2 YSYEKL. V was clipped by 1 base and J by 5 bases; unmatched bases: 10. CDR3 coding DNA: TGCGCCAGCAGCCAAGCATCGGGTCGACAGGGATATGGCTACACCTTC. Translation: CASSQASGRQGYGYTF.

This chain uses TRBV7-2 with TRBJ2-7; 12 bases fit TRBD2. The length of the CDR3 is 17 residues. V lost 1 base and J lost 2; bases outside the gene matches: 6. The germline CDR1 and CDR2 sequences are SGHTA and FQGNSA. CDR3 nucleotide sequence: TGTGCCAGCAGCTTAGGGGATTCTAGCGGGGGGGCCTACGAGCAGTACTTC. This codes for CASSLGDSSGGAYEQYF.

This clone has only a few counts. The sample holds other DNA sequences that translate to the same CDR3. The chain has TRBV27 and TRBJ2-7; D not resolved. V lost 1 base and J lost 1, with 5 bases in between. This CDR3 is built from 13 residues. Germline assignment: CDR1 MNHEY and CDR2 SMNVEV (reference sequence). The CDR3 DNA reads TGTGCCAGCAGTTTATATGGTTCCTACGAGCAGTACTTC. It is translated as CASSLYGSYEQYF.

This sequence joins TRBV11-2 and TRBJ1-4, with D perhaps matching TRBD1 (6 bases). V lost 5 bases and J lost 0, with 10 bases in between. Germline loops: CDR1 SGHAT, CDR2 FQNNGV. This CDR3 contains 15 residues. CDR3: CASSRGGPTNEKLFF. The CDR3 DNA reads TGTGCCAGCAGCCGCGGGGGGCCAACTAATGAAAAACTGTTTTTT.

This clone was seen just once. The V call is TRBV6-2 or TRBV6-3, the J call TRBJ2-2, with D possibly matching TRBD1 (5 bases). CDR3 length equals 14 residues. In germline, CDR1 is MNHEY, CDR2 SVGEGT. Trimming pared 6 bases from V and 4 bases from J, leaving 12 bases between. The CDR3, as DNA: TGTGCCAGCAGCGCAAGGGGTGGCACCGGGGAGCTGTTTTTT. Translation: CASSARGGTGELFF.

The gene calls are TRBV6-4 and TRBJ2-1; TRBD1 agrees at 12 bases. CDR3 length equals 19 residues. Germline V gene lookup returns CDR1 MRHNA and CDR2 SNTAGT. After removal of 2 bases from V and 4 bases from J, the junction contained 12 bases not matched to a gene. The CDR3 here is CASSDAPGQGASLYNEQFF. The DNA of the CDR3 is TGTGCCAGCAGTGACGCCCCGGGACAGGGGGCGTCCCTTTACAATGAGCAGTTCTTC.

The rearrangement joins TRBV9 to TRBJ2-6; 8 bases map to TRBD1. The trim removed 4 bases at V and 4 bases at J, leaving 7 bases unmatched. The CDR3 covers 16 residues. Germline CDR1 is SGDLS and CDR2 is YYNGEE. CDR3 protein: CASSRTGNAGANVLTF. In DNA form, the CDR3 reads TGTGCCAGCAGCCGGACAGGGAATGCCGGGGCCAACGTCCTGACTTTC.

The V call is TRBV5-6, the J call TRBJ2-7; 8 bases map to TRBD1. V lost 0 bases, J lost 2 bases, and 4 bases stayed unmatched. Germline V gene sequence: CDR1 SGHDT, CDR2 YYEEEE. CDR3 length: 15 amino acids. The CDR3, as DNA: TGTGCCAGCAGCTTGGAGGACAGGGAAGCCTACGAGCAGTACTTC. This encodes CASSLEDREAYEQYF. Full variable domain (missing parts from reference TRBV5-6 and TRBJ2-7): DAGVTQSPTHLIKTRGQQVTLRCSPKSGHDTVSWYQQALGQGPQFIFQYYEEEERQRGNFPDRFSGHQFPNYSSELNVNALLLGDSALYLCASSLEDREAYEQYFGPGTRLTVT.

The V and J genes are TRBV27 and TRBJ1-5; 7 bases line up with TRBD1. V shed 1 base, J shed 5 bases, and the junction held 5 bases outside the gene matches. The germline gives CDR1 MNHEY, CDR2 SMNVEV (reference sequence). The CDR3 is made up of 15 amino acids. This CDR3 reads CASSLFSTGHQPQHF. The DNA of the CDR3 is TGTGCCAGCAGTTTATTCTCGACAGGGCATCAGCCCCAGCATTTT.

The CDR3 spells CASSPNRGGNQPQHF. The CDR3 DNA follows: TGTGCCAGCAGCCCAAACAGGGGCGGGAATCAGCCCCAGCATTTT. The gene calls are TRBV2 and TRBJ1-5; 7 bases align to TRBD1. CDR3 length: 15 amino acids. The germline V gene encodes CDR1 SNHLY and CDR2 FYNNEI. The ends lost 6 bases at V and 4 bases at J; junction bases unmatched: 9.

The chain has TRBV7-9 and TRBJ2-5, with D maybe TRBD2 (5 bases). Germline values: CDR1 SEHNR, CDR2 FQNEAQ (reference sequence). V lost 5 bases and J 5 bases, leaving 15 bases between the germline ends. The CDR3 has 14 amino acids. The CDR3 loop reads CASSQNAGVETQYF. CDR3 in DNA: TGTGCCAGCAGCCAAAACGCCGGGGTTGAGACCCAGTACTTC.

The rearrangement uses TRBV5-5 and TRBJ1-4; D remains unclear. Trimming stripped 1 base from V and 12 bases from J, with 4 bases between. The CDR3 length is 10 residues. Germline V gene data show CDR1 as SGHKS and CDR2 as YYEKEE (reference sequence). CDR3: CASSLSELFF. CDR3 sequence (DNA): TGTGCCAGCAGCTTGTCGGAACTGTTTTTT.

This clone was picked up one time. The rearrangement joins TRBV29-1 to TRBJ2-5; D call uncertain. The CDR3 totals 14 residues. V gave up 2 bases and J gave up 3 bases, with 13 bases separating them. Looked up from germline, CDR1 is SQVTM and CDR2 is ANQGSEA. The CDR3 nucleotides are TGCAGCGTTGAAAGTCGACTTCTCAAAGAGACCCAGTACTTC. Encoded protein: CSVESRLLKETQYF.

The gene calls are TRBV27 and TRBJ2-2; TRBD1 agrees at 7 bases. V lost 5 bases and J lost 2; bases outside the gene matches: 8. From germline, CDR1 is MNHEY and CDR2 SMNVEV (reference sequence). The CDR3 consists of 16 residues. The CDR3 region is CASSRRQGINTGELFF. The CDR3 DNA sequence: TGTGCCAGCAGTAGACGACAGGGCATAAACACCGGGGAGCTGTTTTTT.

CDR3 nucleotides: TGTGCCAGCAACCCAACGGGCCAGGGCTACGAGCAGTACTTC. Translating gives CASNPTGQGYEQYF. V is TRBV6-5 and J is TRBJ2-7, with D tentatively TRBD1 (5 bases). CDR1 is MNHEY and CDR2 is SVGAGI in the germline V gene. The CDR3 extends over 14 amino acids. The ends were cut back, 7 bases at V and 3 bases at J, with 16 bases in the middle.

V is TRBV6-2 or TRBV6-3 and J is TRBJ1-4, with D perhaps TRBD1 (5 bases). This CDR3 comprises 11 residues. The germline CDR1 and CDR2 sequences are MNHEY and SVGEGT. Trimming took off 6 bases at V and 10 bases at J, with 9 bases between the two ends. The CDR3 sequence: CASSHGGKLFF. The CDR3 DNA reads TGTGCCAGCAGCCACGGGGGAAAACTGTTTTTT.